This passage covers 25 T cell receptor beta chains from one sample sequenced in a study of vaccination and CD4 T cells after COVID-19. Time point: late sampling 161 to 241 days after vaccination in a few convalescent patients. Regarding treatment: approximately 11-day PBMC culture with coronavirus spike peptide pools or control peptides (ViraFEST assay). The Oncomine TCR Beta short-read assay sequenced DNA from cultured CD4+ T cells. From the PCR reads, TCRdb called clonotypes with MiXCR, one entry per CDR3 protein. The sample lists some 25,000 distinct CDR3 sequences; over 25% were seen once. These receptors' antigens are unknown. The sample here was CD4+ T cells from blood, cultured in vitro, taken about 7 months after SARS-CoV-2 vaccination. All receptors derive from a human donor who had recovered from COVID-19.

This clonotype was counted only a few times. V gene TRBV5-4 combines with J gene TRBJ2-5, with 7 nucleotides matching TRBD1. This CDR3 is 15 amino acids long. Germline CDR1 reads SGHNT; CDR2 reads YYREEE (reference sequence). The ends lost 1 base at V and 5 bases at J; junction bases unmatched: 8. CDR3 region: CASSLRGGSRETQYF. In DNA form, the CDR3 reads TGTGCCAGCAGCTTGAGAGGGGGCTCTAGGGAGACCCAGTACTTC.

The chain joins TRBV7-9 to TRBJ2-2; 7 positions match TRBD2. The germline CDR1 and CDR2 sequences are SEHNR and FQNEAQ (reference sequence). V was clipped by 5 bases and J by 0 bases; unmatched bases: 3. The CDR3 runs to 15 residues. The CDR3 reads CASSRLAANTGELFF. The CDR3 coding sequence is TGTGCCAGCAGCCGGCTAGCGGCGAACACCGGGGAGCTGTTTTTT.

The rearrangement links TRBV6-5 to TRBJ2-1; D not resolved. The CDR3 runs to 17 residues. The germline gives CDR1 MNHEY, CDR2 SVGAGI. Trimming cost V 3 bases and J 2 bases, with 17 bases left between them. The CDR3, as DNA: TGTGCCAGCAGTTATGGGCGCGCGCGAGGCCCCTACAATGAGCAGTTCTTC. Translation gives CASSYGRARGPYNEQFF.

This clonotype has a handful of counts. The chain recombines TRBV14 with TRBJ2-7, with a tentative D call TRBD1 (5 bases). The ends were cut back, 2 bases at V and 3 bases at J, with 11 bases in the middle. The germline gives CDR1 SGHDN, CDR2 FVKESK. The CDR3 covers 14 residues. For the CDR3, the DNA is TGTGCCAGCAGCCAACATCAGGGAATCTACGAGCAGTACTTC. Translated, it gives CASSQHQGIYEQYF.

This clonotype occurred once. The chain employs TRBV21-1 and TRBJ1-5; the DNA was not used to check the table's D call, TRBD1. TRBV21-1 is deemed a pseudogene. The CDR3 consists of 16 residues. The CDR3: CASSKGGSGGDQPQHF. The DNA of the CDR3 is TGTGCCAGCAGCAAAGGAGGTTCGGGGGGGGATCAGCCCCAGCATTTT.

This clonotype was detected a few times. The J gene is TRBJ1-5, the V gene TRBV2; tentative D call: TRBD1 (6 bases). This CDR3 is 13 amino acids long. Between the trimmed V and J ends, which lost 7 bases and 0 bases, there was a span of 7 bases. Germline V gene sequence: CDR1 SNHLY, CDR2 FYNNEI. The CDR3 reads CASKGVSNQPQHF. CDR3 DNA: TGTGCCAGCAAGGGGGTTAGCAATCAGCCCCAGCATTTT. Looking up the rest from reference TRBV2 and TRBJ1-5 gives the full variable domain: EPEVTQTPSHQVTQMGQEVILRCVPISNHLYFYWYRQILGQKVEFLVSFYNNEISEKSEIFDDQFSVERPDGSNFTLKIRSTKLEDSAMYFCASKGVSNQPQHFGDGTRLSIL.

The J gene is TRBJ1-2, the V gene TRBV7-2; 8 nucleotides match TRBD1. The V gene's germline CDR1 is SGHTA and CDR2 FQGNSA. The CDR3 extends over 13 amino acids. The J segment lost 10 bases and the V segment lost 4 bases, leaving 8 bases of the junction unmatched. The CDR3 nucleotides read TGTGCCAGCAGCTCCAGGGGGCGCTTTGACTACACCTTC. Protein sequence: CASSSRGRFDYTF.

This clonotype was seen just once. The rearrangement links TRBV5-4 to TRBJ1-1; D is possibly TRBD1 (6 bases). Deletions cut 5 bases from V and 4 bases from J, with 15 bases between. The germline CDR1 and CDR2 sequences are SGHNT and YYREEE (reference sequence). The CDR3 runs to 14 residues. The CDR3 is CASSLTGKGTEAFF. The CDR3 coding sequence is TGTGCCAGCAGTCTCACAGGGAAAGGCACTGAAGCTTTCTTT.

The chain carries TRBV20-1 and TRBJ2-6; D not resolved. The germline CDR1 and CDR2 sequences are DFQATT and SNEGSKA (reference sequence). CDR3 length equals 20 residues. V shed 0 bases and J shed 0 bases, with 21 bases lying between them. The CDR3 protein is CSARDPSKTTQDSGANVLTF. The CDR3 DNA reads as TGCAGTGCTAGAGATCCATCGAAGACCACTCAGGACTCTGGGGCCAACGTCCTGACTTTC.

The chain uses TRBV6-5 and TRBJ2-5; maybe TRBD1 (5 bases). V was shortened by 2 bases and J by 1 base, with 5 bases between the two germline ends. Germline assignment: CDR1 MNHEY and CDR2 SVGAGI. The CDR3 totals 13 residues. CDR3: CASSYQGQETQYF. The CDR3 nucleotides read TGTGCCAGCAGTTACCAGGGCCAAGAGACCCAGTACTTC.

The V and J genes are TRBV27 and TRBJ1-6; 7 nucleotides match TRBD1. V shed 7 bases, J shed 0 bases, and the junction held 18 bases outside the gene matches. The germline V gene encodes CDR1 MNHEY and CDR2 SMNVEV (reference sequence). There are 20 residues in the CDR3. The CDR3 loop reads CASTERADRKKSSYNSPLHF. The DNA of the CDR3 is TGTGCCAGCACAGAGAGGGCGGACAGGAAGAAAAGCTCCTATAATTCACCCCTCCACTTT.

CDR3 coding DNA: TGCAGTGCTAGAGTAGGAGCAGATACGCAGTATTTT. Translating gives CSARVGADTQYF. The rearrangement uses TRBV20-1 and TRBJ2-3; D gene ambiguous. V gave up 1 base and J gave up 4 bases, with 6 bases separating them. Germline CDR1 is DFQATT and CDR2 is SNEGSKA (reference sequence). The CDR3 loop spans 12 amino acids.

This clonotype was observed a few times. The chain is built from TRBV20-1 and TRBJ2-7; 9 bases agree with TRBD2. After removal of 0 bases from V and 5 bases from J, the junction contained 5 bases not matched to a gene. From germline, CDR1 is DFQATT and CDR2 SNEGSKA (reference sequence). The CDR3 runs to 14 residues. This CDR3 reads CSARDWLAGNEQYF. The CDR3 bases are TGCAGTGCTAGAGATTGGCTAGCGGGAAACGAGCAGTACTTC.

The V call is TRBV7-6, the J call TRBJ2-3; 9 positions agree with TRBD2. In germline, CDR1 is SGHVS, CDR2 FNYEAQ. This CDR3 has 15 residues. Germline trimming cut 4 bases from V and 4 bases from J; bases unmatched to any gene: 6. The chain's CDR3 is CASSSVAGASDTQYF. The CDR3 nucleotides are TGTGCCAGCAGCTCTGTAGCGGGAGCATCAGATACGCAGTATTTT.

V gene TRBV20-1 combines with J gene TRBJ1-2, with D perhaps TRBD1 (5 bases). Trimming left V 3 bases short and J 8 bases short, with 22 bases between. The CDR3 spans 15 residues. Germline V gene sequence: CDR1 DFQATT, CDR2 SNEGSKA (reference sequence). DNA of the CDR3: TGCAGTGCTAGGGGGACCGATCCCCGAAACCCCGGCTACACCTTC. Its translation: CSARGTDPRNPGYTF.

The chain links TRBV6-1 to TRBJ2-7; TRBD2 might be the D (5 bases). Germline-derived CDR1 and CDR2 are MNHNS and SASEGT. Trimming removed 6 bases at V and 3 bases at J, with 12 bases between. The CDR3 spans 13 residues. CDR3 region: CASRRSGDYEQYF. The CDR3 region has the DNA TGTGCCAGCAGGCGAAGCGGTGACTACGAGCAGTACTTC.

The chain joins TRBV4-1 to TRBJ1-1; D ambiguous. The CDR3 runs to 15 residues. V was shortened by 6 bases and J by 2 bases, with 16 bases between the two germline ends. Germline loops: CDR1 MGHRA, CDR2 YSYEKL. CDR3 residues: CASRPLTPQNTEAFF. The CDR3 DNA reads as TGCGCCAGCAGACCTCTCACACCCCAAAACACTGAAGCTTTCTTT.

The rearrangement uses TRBV6-5 and TRBJ2-7; D perhaps matches TRBD2 (6 bases). Germline CDR1 reads MNHEY; CDR2 reads SVGAGI. V lost 4 bases and J lost 9, with 19 bases in between. The CDR3 is 14 residues long. CDR3 in amino acids: CASSLKRASVRQYF. The CDR3 DNA sequence: TGTGCCAGCAGTTTAAAGCGGGCTTCTGTACGGCAGTACTTC.

This clonotype is termed medium-sized (0.01 to 0.1%). This rearrangement joins TRBV20-1 to TRBJ2-2, with TRBD2 matching 11 bases. Trimming at V came to 5 bases and at J to 4 bases, leaving 3 bases not matched to a gene. In germline, CDR1 is DFQATT, CDR2 SNEGSKA (reference sequence). The CDR3 has 14 amino acids. CDR3 in amino acids: CSAPGTSGTGELFF. The CDR3, as DNA: TGCAGTGCTCCCGGGACTAGCGGCACCGGGGAGCTGTTTTTT.

The chain recombines TRBV10-3 with TRBJ2-5; D call uncertain. Germline V gene lookup returns CDR1 ENHRY and CDR2 SYGVKD. Between the trimmed V and J ends, which lost 3 bases and 2 bases, there was a span of 4 bases. The CDR3 extends over 12 amino acids. The CDR3 loop reads CAISDPQETQYF. The CDR3 DNA follows: TGTGCCATCAGTGACCCTCAAGAGACCCAGTACTTC.

This clonotype was detected only a few times. CDR3 nucleotides: TGTGCCAGTAGTGGGACAGGGTCGGCTGCATATGGCTACACCTTC. Translating it yields CASSGTGSAAYGYTF. J is TRBJ1-2 and V is TRBV19; 9 positions agree with TRBD1. V dropped 5 bases and J dropped 5; count of bases not matched to a gene: 9. Germline V CDR1 and CDR2: LNHDA, SQIVND (reference sequence). The CDR3 sequence is 15 residues long.

This clonotype has just a few counts. J is TRBJ1-1 and V is TRBV19; D unclear. This CDR3 region has 16 residues. With 3 bases removed from V and 3 bases from J, the gap between germline ends came to 17 bases. Per the germline V gene, CDR1 is LNHDA and CDR2 is SQIVND (reference sequence). CDR3 sequence: CASSIVSLGVHTEAFF. The CDR3 DNA reads as TGTGCCAGTAGTATTGTATCTCTTGGGGTACACACTGAAGCTTTCTTT.

The CDR3 reads CASRLAGGSYEQYF. The CDR3 DNA sequence: TGTGCCAGCAGACTAGCGGGAGGCTCCTACGAGCAGTACTTC. The rearrangement uses TRBV6-1 and TRBJ2-7; 12 bases line up with TRBD2. The length of the CDR3 is 14 residues. Trimming at V came to 6 bases and at J to 0 bases, leaving 0 bases not matched to a gene. The V gene's germline CDR1 is MNHNS and CDR2 SASEGT.

As DNA, the CDR3 is TGTGCCAGCAGTTTATTTGGTGGGGCCAACGTCCTGACTTTC. Its protein product is CASSLFGGANVLTF. V gene TRBV27 combines with J gene TRBJ2-6; D not resolved. The CDR3 contains 14 residues. The germline V and J ends were trimmed by 1 base and 3 bases, with 4 bases remaining between them. From germline, CDR1 is MNHEY and CDR2 SMNVEV (reference sequence).

This chain connects TRBV5-4 to TRBJ2-1, with 13 bases that match TRBD2. The CDR3 totals 16 residues. J lost 8 bases, V lost 1 base, and 6 bases had no gene match. Per the germline V gene, CDR1 is SGHNT and CDR2 is YYREEE (reference sequence). The CDR3 sequence: CASSLRTSGSSDEQFF. The CDR3, as DNA: TGTGCCAGCAGCTTGAGGACTAGCGGGAGTAGTGATGAGCAGTTCTTC.